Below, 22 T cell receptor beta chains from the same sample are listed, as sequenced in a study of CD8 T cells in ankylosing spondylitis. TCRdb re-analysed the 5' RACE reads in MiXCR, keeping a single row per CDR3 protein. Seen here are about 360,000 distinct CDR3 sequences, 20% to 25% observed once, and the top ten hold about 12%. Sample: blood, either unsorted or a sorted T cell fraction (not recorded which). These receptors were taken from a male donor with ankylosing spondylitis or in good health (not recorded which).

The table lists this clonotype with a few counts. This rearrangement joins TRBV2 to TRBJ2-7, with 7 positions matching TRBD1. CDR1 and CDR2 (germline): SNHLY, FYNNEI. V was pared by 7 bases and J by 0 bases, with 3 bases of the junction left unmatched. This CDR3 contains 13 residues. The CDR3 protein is CASTRDSSYEQYF. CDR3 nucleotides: TGTGCCAGCACGAGGGACAGCTCCTACGAGCAGTACTTC.

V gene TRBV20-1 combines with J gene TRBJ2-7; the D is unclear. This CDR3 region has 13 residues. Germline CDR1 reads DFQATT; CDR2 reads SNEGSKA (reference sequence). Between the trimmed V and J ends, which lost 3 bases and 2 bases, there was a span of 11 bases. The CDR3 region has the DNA TGCAGTGCTAGTGTACTAACACCCTACGAGCAGTACTTC. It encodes CSASVLTPYEQYF.

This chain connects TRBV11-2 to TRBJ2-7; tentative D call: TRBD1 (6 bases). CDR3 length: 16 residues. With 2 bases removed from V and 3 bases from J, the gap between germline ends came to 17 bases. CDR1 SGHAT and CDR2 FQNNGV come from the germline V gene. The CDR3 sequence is CASSLSGGEVDYEQYF. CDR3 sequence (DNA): TGTGCCAGCAGCTTAAGTGGGGGCGAGGTTGACTACGAGCAGTACTTC.

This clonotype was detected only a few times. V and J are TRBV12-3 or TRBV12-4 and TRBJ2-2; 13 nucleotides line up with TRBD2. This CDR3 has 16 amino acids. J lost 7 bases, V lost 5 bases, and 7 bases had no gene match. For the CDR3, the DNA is TGTGCCAGCAGTCCAACTAGCGGGGGGGTCGTCGGGGAGCTGTTTTTT. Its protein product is CASSPTSGGVVGELFF.

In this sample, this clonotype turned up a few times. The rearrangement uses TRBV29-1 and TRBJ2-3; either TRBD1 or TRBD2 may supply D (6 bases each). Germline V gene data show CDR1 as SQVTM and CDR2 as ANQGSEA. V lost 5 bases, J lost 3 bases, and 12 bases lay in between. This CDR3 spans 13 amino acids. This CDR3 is CSVLGGLTDTQYF. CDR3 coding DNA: TGCAGCGTTCTGGGGGGCTTGACAGATACGCAGTATTTT.

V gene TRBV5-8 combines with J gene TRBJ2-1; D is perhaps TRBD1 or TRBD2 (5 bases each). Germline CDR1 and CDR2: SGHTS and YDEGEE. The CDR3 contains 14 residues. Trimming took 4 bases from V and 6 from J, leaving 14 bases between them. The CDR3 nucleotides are TGTGCCAGCAGCCCGGGACCCCCCTGCAATGAGCAGTTCTTC. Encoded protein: CASSPGPPCNEQFF.

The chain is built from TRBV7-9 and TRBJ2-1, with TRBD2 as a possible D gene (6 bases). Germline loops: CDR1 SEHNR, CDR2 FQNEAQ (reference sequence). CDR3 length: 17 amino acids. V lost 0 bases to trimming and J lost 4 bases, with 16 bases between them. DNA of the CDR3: TGTGCCAGCAGCTTAGCTGGAGGGCACCCGATTTACAATGAGCAGTTCTTC. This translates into CASSLAGGHPIYNEQFF.

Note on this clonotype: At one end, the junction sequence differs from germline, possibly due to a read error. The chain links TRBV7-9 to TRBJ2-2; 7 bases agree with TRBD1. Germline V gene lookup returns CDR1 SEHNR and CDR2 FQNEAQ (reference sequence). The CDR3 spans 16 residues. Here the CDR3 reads CASSLTGVLHTEELFF. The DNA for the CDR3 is TGTGCCAGCAGCTTAACAGGGGTCTTACACACCGAGGAGCTGTTTTTT.

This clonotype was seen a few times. CDR3 loop: CASSPIPSGASHEQYF. The DNA of the CDR3 is TGTGCCAGCAGCCCAATACCAAGCGGGGCTTCCCACGAGCAGTACTTC. The chain recombines TRBV3-1 with TRBJ2-7, with 7 positions matching TRBD2. J lost 5 bases, V lost 4 bases, and 14 bases had no gene match. This CDR3 contains 16 residues. Germline V gene data show CDR1 as LGHDT and CDR2 as YNNKEL (reference sequence).

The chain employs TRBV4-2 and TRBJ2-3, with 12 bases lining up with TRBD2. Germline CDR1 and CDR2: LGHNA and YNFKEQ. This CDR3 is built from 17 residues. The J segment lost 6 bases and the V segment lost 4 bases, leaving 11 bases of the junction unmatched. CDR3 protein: CASSPRASGGAADTQYF. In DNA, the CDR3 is TGTGCCAGCAGCCCTCGCGCTAGCGGGGGGGCCGCGGATACGCAGTATTTT.

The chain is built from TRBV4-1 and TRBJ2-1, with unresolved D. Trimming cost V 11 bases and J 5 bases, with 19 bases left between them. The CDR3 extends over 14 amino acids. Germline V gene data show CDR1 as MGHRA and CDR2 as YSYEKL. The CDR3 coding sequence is TGCGCCTCACTGGGCCCCGGGCCCAACAATGAGCAGTTCTTC. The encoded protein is CASLGPGPNNEQFF.

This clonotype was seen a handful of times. CDR3 sequence (DNA): TGCAGTGCTAGAGAAGGCTCGGACAGCTCCTACGAGCAGTACTTC. It is translated as CSAREGSDSSYEQYF. The chain combines TRBV20-1 with TRBJ2-7; perhaps TRBD1 as D (6 bases). Trimming stripped 0 bases from V and 0 bases from J, with 12 bases between. The CDR3 has 15 amino acids. The V gene's germline CDR1 is DFQATT and CDR2 SNEGSKA (reference sequence).

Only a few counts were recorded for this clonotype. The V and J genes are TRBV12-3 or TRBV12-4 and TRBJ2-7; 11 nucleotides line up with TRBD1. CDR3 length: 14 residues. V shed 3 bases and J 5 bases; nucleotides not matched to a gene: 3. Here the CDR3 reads CASSFRTGGDEQYF. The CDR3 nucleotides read TGTGCCAGCAGTTTTCGGACAGGGGGCGACGAGCAGTACTTC.

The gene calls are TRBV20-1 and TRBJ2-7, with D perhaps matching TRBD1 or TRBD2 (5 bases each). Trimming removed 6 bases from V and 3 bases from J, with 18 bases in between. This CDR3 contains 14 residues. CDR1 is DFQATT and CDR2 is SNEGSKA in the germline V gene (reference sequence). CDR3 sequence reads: CSATERGLGYEQYF. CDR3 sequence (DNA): TGCAGTGCAACAGAGAGGGGTCTCGGCTACGAGCAGTACTTC.

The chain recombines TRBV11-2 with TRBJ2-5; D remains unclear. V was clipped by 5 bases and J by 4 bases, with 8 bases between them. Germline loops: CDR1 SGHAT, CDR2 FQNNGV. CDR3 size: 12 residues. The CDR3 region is CASSQTLETQYF. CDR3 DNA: TGTGCCAGCAGCCAGACCTTAGAGACCCAGTACTTC.

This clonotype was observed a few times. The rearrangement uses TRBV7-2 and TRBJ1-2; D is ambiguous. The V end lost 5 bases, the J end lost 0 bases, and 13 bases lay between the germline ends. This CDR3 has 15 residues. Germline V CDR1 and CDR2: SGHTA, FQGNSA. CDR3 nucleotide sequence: TGTGCCAGCAGCGCAAACAGCCAGCCTAACTATGGCTACACCTTC. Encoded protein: CASSANSQPNYGYTF.

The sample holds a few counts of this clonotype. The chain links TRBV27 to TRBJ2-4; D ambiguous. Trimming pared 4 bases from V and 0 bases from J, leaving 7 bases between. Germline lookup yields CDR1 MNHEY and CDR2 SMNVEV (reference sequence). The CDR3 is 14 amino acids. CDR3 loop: CASSSYLAKNIQYF. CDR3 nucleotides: TGTGCCAGCAGTTCTTACCTAGCCAAAAACATTCAGTACTTC.

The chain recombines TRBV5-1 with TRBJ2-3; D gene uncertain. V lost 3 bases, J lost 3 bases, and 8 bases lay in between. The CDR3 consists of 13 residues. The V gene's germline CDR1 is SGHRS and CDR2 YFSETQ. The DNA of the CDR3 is TGCGCCAGCAGCTCTCACAGTACAGATACGCAGTATTTT. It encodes CASSSHSTDTQYF.

DNA of the CDR3: TGTGCCTGGGCCCCAGGGGGCCTTGAGAACGAGCAGTACTTC. As protein: CAWAPGGLENEQYF. The chain is built from TRBV30 and TRBJ2-7, with 8 bases matching TRBD1. Germline values: CDR1 GTSNPN, CDR2 SVGIG (reference sequence). V gave up 5 bases and J gave up 5 bases; unmatched junction bases: 11. The CDR3 consists of 14 residues.

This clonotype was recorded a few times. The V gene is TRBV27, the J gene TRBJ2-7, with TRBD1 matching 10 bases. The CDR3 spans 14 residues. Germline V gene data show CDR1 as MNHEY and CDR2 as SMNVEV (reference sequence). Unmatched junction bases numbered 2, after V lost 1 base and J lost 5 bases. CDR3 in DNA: TGTGCCAGCAGTTTATTAGACAGGGGGCACGAGCAGTACTTC. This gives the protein CASSLLDRGHEQYF.

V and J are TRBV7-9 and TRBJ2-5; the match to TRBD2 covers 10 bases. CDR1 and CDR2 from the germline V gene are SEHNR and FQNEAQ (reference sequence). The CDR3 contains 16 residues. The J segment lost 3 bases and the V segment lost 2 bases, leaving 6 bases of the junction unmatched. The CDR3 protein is CASSLLSGGKEETQYF. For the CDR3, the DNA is TGTGCCAGCAGCTTACTTAGCGGGGGGAAGGAAGAGACCCAGTACTTC.

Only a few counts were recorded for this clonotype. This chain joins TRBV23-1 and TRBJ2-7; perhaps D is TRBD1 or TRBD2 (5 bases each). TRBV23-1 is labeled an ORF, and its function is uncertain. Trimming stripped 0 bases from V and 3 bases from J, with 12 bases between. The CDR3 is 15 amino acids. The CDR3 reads CASSQSGTCHYEQYF. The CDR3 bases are TGCGCCAGCAGTCAATCCGGGACGTGCCACTACGAGCAGTACTTC.